Given below is one T cell receptor beta chain in context. This clonotype showed up many times. The antigen it recognizes is unknown. Per-base quality was not reported, and no clone a single base away is much larger than it. Hyperthyroidism patients were newly diagnosed, had a disease duration of under 2 months, and were aged 18 to 65 years. Patients with uncontrolled infections, other autoimmune diseases, pregnancy or lactation were excluded. Diagnoses were established on the basis of clinical symptoms, serum thyroxine and TRAb, thyroid ultrasound, and orbital computed tomography. Blood from progressor patients was drawn when they were first diagnosed with hyperthyroidism, before any ophthalmopathy symptoms appeared. PBMCs were separated from under 12 ml of fresh peripheral blood using Ficoll-Paque density gradient centrifugation. Patients classed as progressors first received a Graves' hyperthyroidism diagnosis and then went on to develop ophthalmopathy during follow-up. Total RNA was extracted with Trizol reagent, and quality was checked on an Agilent 2100 Bioanalyzer.

The TCR beta CDR3 regions were amplified from RNA transcripts. A first-round RT-PCR of the TCR CDR3 used the HTBI primer set with the Qiagen OneStep RT-PCR kit. Libraries were constructed in a second round of multiplex PCR, after which size selection and purification were performed. Sequencing of the libraries was done on an Illumina HiSeq2000 using paired-end 100 bp reads. Per the authors' processing: SOAPnuke was used to process the raw data, throwing out any read that contained adapters or uncalled bases, had a mean Phred below 15, or lacked an exact constant-primer or identifier match. High-quality paired reads were merged using COPE v1.2.5, and each unique nucleotide sequence was defined as a clonotype. Clonotypes were aligned to IMGT TRBV, TRBD and TRBJ reference segments using MiTCR v1.1. The analysis was restricted to V-J combinations with a frequency above 0.0001, which together covered 99.2% of the repertoires. The TCS score was defined as the ratio of F50 (clonal expansion) to E x V (chaos), calculated using BLOSUM62-based TCRdist between CDR3 peptides within each V-J. Welch's t-statistics and random forest reduced several hundred V-J features to 13, which were used in a naive Bayes classifier (R e1071). In TCRdb, the public reads were trimmed at Q25 with fastp and aligned with MiXCR, with productive beta chains retained. One record per CDR3 amino acid sequence lists the most common genes and DNA. The V and J calls were not made by the authors but by TCRdb's processing. The sample profile shows some 250,000 distinct CDR3 sequences; about 15% of them were found once. The ten largest clonotypes hold approximately 12% of the sample.

The sample belongs to a study of T cells in Graves' hyperthyroidism and ophthalmopathy (dated by TCRdb to about 2019). Concerning the study at large: Peripheral blood was collected at initial diagnosis, before any treatment. To identify distinguishing TCR V-J signatures, a discovery cohort of roughly 100 patients was used, comprising under 45 with Graves' ophthalmopathy and some 60 with stable Graves' hyperthyroidism. Whether ophthalmopathy could be predicted prospectively was tested in an independent validation cohort made up of roughly 19 hyperthyroidism patients plus 17 patients who later progressed to ophthalmopathy. The 95 to 100 discovery patients were randomly divided into training and test sets at a 7:3 ratio. In over five Graves' hyperthyroidism patients, the study also compared T-cell repertoires from thyroid tissue with T-cell repertoires from blood. Once sampling was done, hyperthyroidism patients were given methimazole at a starting dose of 30 mg daily, whereas ophthalmopathy patients were given high-dose intravenous methylprednisolone. The paper reports TCR Vbeta CDR3 sequencing of some 140 peripheral blood samples: over 40 ophthalmopathy, fewer than 80 hyperthyroidism and 17 progressor patients. What the work shows at the level of the full study, not this receptor alone: A 13 V-J signature model separated ophthalmopathy from stable hyperthyroidism, with about 90% sensitivity and about 81% specificity in cross-validation and 80%/75% in testing. No statistical method was used to set the sample size in advance, and investigators knew the group allocation. During validation, the model predicted progression to ophthalmopathy a median of around 7 months ahead of onset, with approximately 71% sensitivity and roughly 72% specificity. Most expanded thyroid clonotypes (frequency above 0.001) were also detected in blood, a finding suggesting that blood repertoires may reflect thyroid immune responses.

V has 5 bases trimmed and J has 9 bases trimmed; junction bases matching no gene number 6. The CDR1 and CDR2 encoded by the germline V gene (reference sequence) are SEHNR and FQNEAQ. The CDR3 runs 12 amino acids, cysteine and phenylalanine included. The entry retains the CDR3 DNA only, 36 bases that are in frame from base 1. This clonotype originated in a woman aged 40 to 50 with Graves' hyperthyroidism that later progressed to Graves' ophthalmopathy. The chain links TRBV7-9 with TRBJ1-1; 7 of the junction bases match TRBD1. Sequenced material: blood. DNA sequence: TGTGCCAGCAGCCCTGGACAGGTGAAAGCTTTCTTT. Its translation reads: CASSPGQVKAFF.